Following are 5 T cell receptor beta chains from one sample sequenced in a study of T cell responses to AZD1222 COVID-19 vaccine (dated by TCRdb to the early 2020s). The meaning of the sample's time point label: baseline before first vaccination. To prepare the library, the immunoSEQ multiplex PCR assay was applied. Not all clones reach the TCRdb copy of this immuneACCESS table, which keeps in-frame sequences only. Checked studies attribute under half of the gap to unresolved V genes and leave the rest unexplained. The sample data list around 100,000 clones, and nearly 95% of these were observed just once. The leading ten clones occupy roughly 1.8% of the sample. Sequencing used peripheral blood, obtained on day 0 of AZD1222 vaccination. The origin of the receptors is an adult in good health.

The chain uses TRBV27 and TRBJ2-1, with D perhaps TRBD1 or TRBD2 (6 bases each). Trimming cost V 11 bases and J 4 bases, with 18 bases left between them. This CDR3 region has 14 residues. CDR1 and CDR2 from the germline V gene are MNHEY and SMNVEV (reference sequence). In DNA, the CDR3 is TGTGCCTCGAGAGGAGGGGGTTCGTACAATGAGCAGTTCTTC. This translates into CASRGGGSYNEQFF.

V usage is TRBV18 and J usage is TRBJ2-7, with 7 positions matching TRBD2. The CDR3 totals 14 residues. V dropped 3 bases and J dropped 0; count of bases not matched to a gene: 2. Per germline, CDR1 KGHSH and CDR2 LQKENI. CDR3 coding DNA: TGTGCCAGCTCACCCCGGGAGGACTCCTACGAGCAGTACTTC. This sequence encodes CASSPREDSYEQYF.

The chain couples TRBV27 to TRBJ1-5; TRBD1 agrees at 7 bases. Trimming cost V 2 bases and J 5 bases; bases outside gene matches: 6. The germline V gene encodes CDR1 MNHEY and CDR2 SMNVEV (reference sequence). This CDR3 contains 15 residues. In DNA, the CDR3 is TGTGCCAGCAGTTTAAGGGGACAGTCCGATCAGCCCCAGCATTTT. Translated: CASSLRGQSDQPQHF.

The genes are TRBV14 and TRBJ2-7; the D is unclear. The germline CDR1 and CDR2 sequences are SGHDN and FVKESK. The CDR3 spans 12 residues. Trimming left V 1 base short and J 3 bases short, with 4 bases between. This CDR3 is CASSQGGYEQYF. CDR3 DNA sequence: TGTGCCAGCAGCCAAGGGGGCTACGAGCAGTACTTC.

The chain joins TRBV6-2 or TRBV6-3 to TRBJ2-7; tentatively, D is TRBD1 (6 bases). Germline V CDR1 and CDR2: MNHEY, SVGEGT. V was cut by 5 bases and J by 6 bases, with 11 bases left in between. The CDR3 is made up of 12 amino acids. In nucleotides, the CDR3 is TGTGCCAGCAGTCCAAGGGGGAGCGAGCAGTACTTC. It yields the protein CASSPRGSEQYF.